The entry below describes one T cell receptor beta chain. Its antigen remains unknown. The data were taken from a study of graft-versus-host responses after intestinal transplantation. Regarding the study as a whole: Recipient marrow contained GvH clones, some of which appeared first in ileum or blood. HvG clone declines early post-transplant were associated with peak circulating GvH levels.

J lost 8 bases, V lost 5 bases, and 18 bases had no gene match. The CDR3 has 17 residues. Germline lookup yields CDR1 LNHDA and CDR2 SQIVND (reference sequence). Clones were read by immunoSEQ multiplex PCR, and TCRdb kept only the in-frame ones, dropping some. The sample contains 130,000 to 150,000 clones, roughly 91% of which appear only once. This receptor was taken from a human donor who received an intestinal transplant. The chain uses TRBV19 and TRBJ2-5; 9 bases fit TRBD1. Sequenced here: unstimulated CD4+ T cells sorted from spleen or lymph node cells, sampled before intestinal transplant. The CDR3: CASSRGTGREDKRTQYF. CDR3 nucleotides: TGTGCCAGTAGTCGAGGGACAGGGCGAGAGGACAAGAGAACCCAGTACTTC.